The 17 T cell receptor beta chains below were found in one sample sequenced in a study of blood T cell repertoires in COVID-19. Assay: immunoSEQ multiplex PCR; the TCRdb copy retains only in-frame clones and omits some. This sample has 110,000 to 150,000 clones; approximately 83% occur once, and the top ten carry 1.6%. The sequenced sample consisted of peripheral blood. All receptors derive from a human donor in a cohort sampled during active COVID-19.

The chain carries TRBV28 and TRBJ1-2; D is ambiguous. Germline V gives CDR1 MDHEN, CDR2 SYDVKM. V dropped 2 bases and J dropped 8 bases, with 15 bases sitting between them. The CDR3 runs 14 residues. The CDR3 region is CASSLMGPTYGYTF. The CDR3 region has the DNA TGTGCCAGCAGTTTAATGGGTCCGACATACGGCTACACCTTC.

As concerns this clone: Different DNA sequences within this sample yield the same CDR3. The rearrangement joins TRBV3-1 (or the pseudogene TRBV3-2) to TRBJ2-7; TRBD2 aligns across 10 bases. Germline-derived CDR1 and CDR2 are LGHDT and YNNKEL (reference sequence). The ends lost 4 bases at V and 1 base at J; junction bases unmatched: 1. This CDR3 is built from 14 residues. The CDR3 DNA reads TGTGCCAGCAGCCGGACTAGCGGTTCCTACGAGCAGTACTTC. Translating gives CASSRTSGSYEQYF.

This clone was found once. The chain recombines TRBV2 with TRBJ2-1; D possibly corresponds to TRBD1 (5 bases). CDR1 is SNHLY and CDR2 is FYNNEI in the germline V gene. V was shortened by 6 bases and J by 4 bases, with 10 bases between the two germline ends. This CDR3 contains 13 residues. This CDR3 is CASRGVTYNEQFF. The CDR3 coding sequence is TGTGCCAGCAGAGGGGTAACTTACAATGAGCAGTTCTTC. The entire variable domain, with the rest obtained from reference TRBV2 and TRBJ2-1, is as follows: EPEVTQTPSHQVTQMGQEVILRCVPISNHLYFYWYRQILGQKVEFLVSFYNNEISEKSEIFDDQFSVERPDGSNFTLKIRSTKLEDSAMYFCASRGVTYNEQFFGPGTRLTVL.

The DNA for the CDR3 is TGTGCCAGCAGCTTGCAGGGGGCGTTCTATGGCTACACCTTC. Its translation: CASSLQGAFYGYTF. The chain recombines TRBV5-6 with TRBJ1-2; 8 bases are shared with TRBD1. Germline V gives CDR1 SGHDT, CDR2 YYEEEE. V shed 1 base, J shed 4 bases, and the junction held 3 bases outside the gene matches. There are 14 residues in the CDR3.

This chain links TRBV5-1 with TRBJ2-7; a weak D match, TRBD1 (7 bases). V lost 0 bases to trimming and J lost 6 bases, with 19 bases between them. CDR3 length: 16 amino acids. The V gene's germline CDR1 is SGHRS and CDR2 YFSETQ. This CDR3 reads CASSLVLEGAPGEQYF. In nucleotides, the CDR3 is TGCGCCAGCAGCTTGGTCCTGGAGGGGGCGCCAGGCGAGCAGTACTTC. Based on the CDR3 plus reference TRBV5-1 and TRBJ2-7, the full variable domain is KAGVTQTPRYLIKTRGQQVTLSCSPISGHRSVSWYQQTPGQGLQFLFEYFSETQRNKGNFPGRFSGRQFSNSRSEMNVSTLELGDSALYLCASSLVLEGAPGEQYFGPGTRLTVT.

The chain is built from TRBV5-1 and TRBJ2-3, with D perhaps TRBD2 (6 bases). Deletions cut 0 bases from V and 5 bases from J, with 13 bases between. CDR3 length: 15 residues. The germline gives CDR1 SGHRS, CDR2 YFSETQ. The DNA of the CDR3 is TGCGCCAGCAGCTTGGTGGGTCTGGAGGGAGATACGCAGTATTTT. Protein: CASSLVGLEGDTQYF.

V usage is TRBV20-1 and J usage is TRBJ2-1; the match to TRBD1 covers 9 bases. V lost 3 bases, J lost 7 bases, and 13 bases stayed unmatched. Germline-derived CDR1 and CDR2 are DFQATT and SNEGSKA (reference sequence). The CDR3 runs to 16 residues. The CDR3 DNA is TGCAGTGCTAGTCCCGTAAGACAGGGGGTTTTGAATGAGCAGTTCTTC. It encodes CSASPVRQGVLNEQFF.

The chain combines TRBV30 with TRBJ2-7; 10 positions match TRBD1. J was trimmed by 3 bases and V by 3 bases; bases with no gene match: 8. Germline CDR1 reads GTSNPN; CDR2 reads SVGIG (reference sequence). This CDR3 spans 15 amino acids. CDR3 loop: CAWRPGQGTFYEQYF. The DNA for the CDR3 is TGTGCCTGGAGACCGGGACAGGGGACGTTCTACGAGCAGTACTTC.

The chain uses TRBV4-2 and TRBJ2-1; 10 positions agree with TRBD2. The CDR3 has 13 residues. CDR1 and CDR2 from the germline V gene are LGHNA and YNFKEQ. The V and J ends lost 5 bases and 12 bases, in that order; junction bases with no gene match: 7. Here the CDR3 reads CASSASGSDRQFF. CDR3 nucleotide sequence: TGTGCCAGCAGCGCTAGCGGGAGTGATCGGCAGTTCTTC.

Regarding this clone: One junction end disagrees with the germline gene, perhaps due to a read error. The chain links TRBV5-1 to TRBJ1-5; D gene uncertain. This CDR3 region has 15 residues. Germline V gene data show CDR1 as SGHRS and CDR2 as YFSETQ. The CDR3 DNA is TGCGCCAGCAGGTTGGGCAACTATAGCAATCAGCCCCAGCATTTT. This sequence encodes CASRLGNYSNQPQHF.

CDR3: CASSQSPGTGSREQYF. In DNA, the CDR3 is TGTGCCAGCAGTCAAAGTCCCGGGACAGGGTCTCGCGAGCAGTACTTC. V is TRBV7-2 and J is TRBJ2-7; 9 positions match TRBD1. Trimming removed 6 bases from V and 6 bases from J; junction bases left unmatched: 15. The CDR3 is made up of 16 amino acids. CDR1 and CDR2 from the germline V gene are SGHTA and FQGNSA.

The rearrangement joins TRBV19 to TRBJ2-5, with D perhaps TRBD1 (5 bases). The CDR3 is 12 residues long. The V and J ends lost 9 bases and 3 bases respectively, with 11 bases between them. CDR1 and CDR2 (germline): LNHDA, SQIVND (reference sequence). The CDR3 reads CASQDRKETQYF. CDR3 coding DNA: TGTGCCAGCCAAGACAGAAAAGAGACCCAGTACTTC.

The chain's CDR3 is CASSSPFLGQGNNEQFF. CDR3 DNA sequence: TGTGCCAGTAGTAGCCCCTTTCTTGGACAGGGGAACAATGAGCAGTTCTTC. The chain couples TRBV19 to TRBJ2-1; 9 positions agree with TRBD1. The trim removed 4 bases at V and 5 bases at J, leaving 12 bases unmatched. Germline values: CDR1 LNHDA, CDR2 SQIVND (reference sequence). The CDR3 has 17 amino acids.

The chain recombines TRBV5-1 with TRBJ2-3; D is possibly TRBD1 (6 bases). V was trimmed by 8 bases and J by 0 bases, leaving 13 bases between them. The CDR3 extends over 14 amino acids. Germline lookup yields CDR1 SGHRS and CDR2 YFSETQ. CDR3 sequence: CASLQGPSTDTQYF. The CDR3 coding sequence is TGCGCCAGTTTACAGGGACCTAGCACAGATACGCAGTATTTT.

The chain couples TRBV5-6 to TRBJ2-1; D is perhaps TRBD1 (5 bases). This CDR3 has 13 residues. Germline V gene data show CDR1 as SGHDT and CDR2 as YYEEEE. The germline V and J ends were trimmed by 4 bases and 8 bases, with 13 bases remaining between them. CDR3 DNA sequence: TGTGCCAGCAGCCTGACAGCTGGGGATGAGCAGTTCTTC. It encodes CASSLTAGDEQFF. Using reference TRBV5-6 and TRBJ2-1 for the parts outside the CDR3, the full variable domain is DAGVTQSPTHLIKTRGQQVTLRCSPKSGHDTVSWYQQALGQGPQFIFQYYEEEERQRGNFPDRFSGHQFPNYSSELNVNALLLGDSALYLCASSLTAGDEQFFGPGTRLTVL.

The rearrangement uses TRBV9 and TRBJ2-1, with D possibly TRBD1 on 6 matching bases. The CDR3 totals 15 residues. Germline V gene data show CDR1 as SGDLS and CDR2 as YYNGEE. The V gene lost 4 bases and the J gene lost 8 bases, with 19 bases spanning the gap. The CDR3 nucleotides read TGTGCCAGCAGCTCGGGGACATCCCCCACAGATGAGCAGTTCTTC. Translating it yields CASSSGTSPTDEQFF.

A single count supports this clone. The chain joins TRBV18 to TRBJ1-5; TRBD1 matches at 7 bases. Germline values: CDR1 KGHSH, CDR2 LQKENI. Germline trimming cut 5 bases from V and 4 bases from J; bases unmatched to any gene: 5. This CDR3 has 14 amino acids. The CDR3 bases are TGTGCCAGCTCAACCGACAGGGAAAATCAGCCCCAGCATTTT. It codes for CASSTDRENQPQHF.